A selection of T cell receptor beta chains follows, all from one sample in a study of shared clonotypes between healthy human individuals. Method: immunoSEQ multiplex PCR; TCRdb's copy keeps in-frame clones and lacks some. The profile covers millions of clones, with about 95% appearing a single time and 0.85% to 1.2% taken by the ten largest. The source material was naive CD8+ T cells sorted from blood. These receptors all stem from a young man in good health. Both conserved end residues are part of each CDR3. The D gene is left open where the match is weak. Only part of the rows carry a size: once, few, many, or a class if the clone is expanded.

J	V	D	size	DNA	CDR3
TRBJ2-5	TRBV5-4	TRBD2	few	TGTGCCAGCAGCATGGCTGGACTAGCGGGGGGGACGTACCAAGAGACCCAGTACTTC	CASSMAGLAGGTYQETQYF
TRBJ2-7	TRBV7-9	TRBD2	NA	TGTGCCAGCAGCGACGGGACTAGCGGGCTCGAGCAGTACTTC	CASSDGTSGLEQYF
TRBJ2-1	TRBV6-6	TRBD2	NA	TGTGCCAGTCAAAGCGGGACCTCCTACAATGAGCAGTTCTTC	CASQSGTSYNEQFF
TRBJ1-5	TRBV27	NA	NA	TGTGCCAGCTCACCGAGCCAGGGAGAGGACAATCAGCCCCAGCATTTT	CASSPSQGEDNQPQHF
TRBJ2-5	TRBV14	NA	NA	TGTGCCAGCAGCCAATCCCACTGGACTCAAGAGACCCAGTACTTC	CASSQSHWTQETQYF
TRBJ2-7	TRBV11-1	TRBD1	NA	TGTGCCAGCAGCTTAGCGGGACAGGGGGCGCGGAACGAGCAGTACTTC	CASSLAGQGARNEQYF
TRBJ2-1	TRBV2	NA	NA	TGTGCCAGCAGCCCGAGGGTAAAGGATGAGCAGTTCTTC	CASSPRVKDEQFF
TRBJ1-1	TRBV6-5	NA	NA	TGTGCCAGCGGTCCAGGGGACACTGAAGCTTTCTTT	CASGPGDTEAFF
TRBJ2-7	TRBV9	NA	NA	TGTGCCAGCAGCGTAGGGGTTTCCTACGAGCAGTACTTC	CASSVGVSYEQYF
TRBJ1-5	TRBV28	TRBD1	NA	TGTGCCATCGAGACAGGGGGCTTCAATCAGCCCCAGCATTTT	CAIETGGFNQPQHF
TRBJ2-3	TRBV7-9	TRBD2	NA	TGTGCCAGCAGCCCACTGACTAGCGGGAGCACAGATACGCAGTATTTT	CASSPLTSGSTDTQYF
TRBJ2-7	TRBV6-1	NA	NA	TGTGCCAGCAGTGGGGCCCCCACCTACGAGCAGTACTTC	CASSGAPTYEQYF
TRBJ2-5	TRBV27	TRBD1	NA	TGTGCCAGCAGTTCCCAGGACAGGGGGGGAGAGACCCAGTACTTC	CASSSQDRGGETQYF
TRBJ1-1	TRBV9	NA	NA	TGTGCCAGCAGCGTAGGTGACCTCATGAACACTGAAGCTTTCTTT	CASSVGDLMNTEAFF
TRBJ1-1	TRBV13	NA	NA	TGTGCCAGCAGCTTAGAGGCAGGGGAATTTACTGAAGCTTTCTTT	CASSLEAGEFTEAFF
TRBJ1-5	TRBV7-8	NA	NA	TGTGCCAGCAGCTTAGTTCCGTCGGGACAGCCCCAGCATTTT	CASSLVPSGQPQHF
TRBJ1-2	TRBV5-5	NA	NA	TGTGCCAGCAGCTTGGATCGTACCCACTATGGCTACACCTTC	CASSLDRTHYGYTF
TRBJ2-1	TRBV7-6	TRBD1	NA	TGTGCCAGCAGGCCCGGGACAGGGTCCGATGAGCAGTTCTTC	CASRPGTGSDEQFF
TRBJ2-7	TRBV5-6	NA	once	TGTGCCAGCAGCTTGGGTGGGCTGGGGGATTACGAGCAGTACTTC	CASSLGGLGDYEQYF
TRBJ1-1	TRBV5-1	NA	NA	TGCGCCAGCAGCCCCAGGTCCCAGAACACTGAAGCTTTCTTT	CASSPRSQNTEAFF
TRBJ1-5	TRBV9	NA	NA	TGTGCCAGCAGCCCTGGGTCAGCCCTCAATCAGCCCCAGCATTTT	CASSPGSALNQPQHF
TRBJ1-2	TRBV13	NA	NA	TGTGCCAGCAGCCGCCTTAGCGAGGGCTACACCTTC	CASSRLSEGYTF
TRBJ2-1	TRBV27	TRBD2	NA	TGTGCCAGCAGTCCGATCGGGACTAGCGGGTACAATGAGCAGTTCTTC	CASSPIGTSGYNEQFF
TRBJ2-2	TRBV13	NA	NA	TGTGCCAGCAGCTTAGAGGGCCCTGGGAGCTCCGGGGAGCTGTTTTTT	CASSLEGPGSSGELFF
TRBJ1-5	TRBV7-9	TRBD1	few	TGTGCCAGCAGCTTAGCGACAGGGGTAGCCCAGCATTTT	CASSLATGVAQHF
TRBJ2-7	TRBV7-2	TRBD2	NA	TGTGCCAGCAGCTTAGGGCCTAGCGGAATGTCCTACGAGCAGTACTTC	CASSLGPSGMSYEQYF
TRBJ2-7	TRBV5-1	TRBD2	NA	TGCGCCAGCAGCTCCCTGGGGGGGGACTCCTACGAGCAGTACTTC	CASSSLGGDSYEQYF
TRBJ2-3	TRBV9	TRBD2	NA	TGTGCCAGCAGCGTAGTGGGGATAGCGGGAGGCACAGATACGCAGTATTTT	CASSVVGIAGGTDTQYF
TRBJ1-1	TRBV27	NA	NA	TGTGCCAGCGCCGCGGCCCGGTTCAACACTGAAGCTTTCTTT	CASAAARFNTEAFF
TRBJ2-3	TRBV27	NA	once	TGTGCCAGCAGTTTATCCACCGGGGGAAATACGCAGTATTTT	CASSLSTGGNTQYF
TRBJ2-3	TRBV4-1	NA	NA	TGCGCCAGCAGCCCCCCCGTGCCGCTTAGCACAGATACGCAGTATTTT	CASSPPVPLSTDTQYF
TRBJ2-6	TRBV6-1	NA	once	TGTGCCAGCAGTGAGGGGCAGGGCTCTGGGGCCAACGTCCTGACTTTC	CASSEGQGSGANVLTF
TRBJ2-7	TRBV6-1	NA	NA	TGTGCCAGCCTACGGAGCTCCTACGAGCAGTACTTC	CASLRSSYEQYF
TRBJ1-1	TRBV7-9	NA	NA	TGTGCCAGCAGCAACCATACAGGGATTTCGACTGAAGCTTTCTTT	CASSNHTGISTEAFF
TRBJ2-5	TRBV10-2	NA	NA	TGCGCCATCAGGACGGACCAAGAGACCCAGTACTTC	CAIRTDQETQYF
TRBJ1-2	TRBV30	NA	NA	TGTGCCTGGACCGAGTTCAGGGGTTATGATGGCTACACCTTC	CAWTEFRGYDGYTF
TRBJ2-3	TRBV7-8	TRBD1	NA	TGTGCCAGCAGCTTAGCAAGGACAGGGGATTCAACGCAGTATTTT	CASSLARTGDSTQYF
TRBJ1-1	TRBV5-1	NA	NA	TGCGCCAGCAGCTTGGCCGGACAAGGAGCTTTCTTT	CASSLAGQGAFF
TRBJ2-1	TRBV7-9	NA	NA	TGTGCCAGCAGCTCCCGTAGTGAGCAGTTCTTC	CASSSRSEQFF
TRBJ2-2	TRBV7-9	TRBD2	NA	TGTGCCAGCAGCTTAGCCTTAGCGGGGGCCAACACCGGGGAGCTGTTTTTT	CASSLALAGANTGELFF
TRBJ2-7	TRBV5-4	TRBD2	NA	TGTGCCAGCAGCCCGGTAGCGGGAGCCTACGAGCAGTACTTC	CASSPVAGAYEQYF
TRBJ1-2	TRBV7-9	NA	NA	TGTGCCAGCAGTCTGGGGGGTAATGGCTACACCTTC	CASSLGGNGYTF
TRBJ1-5	TRBV27	TRBD1	NA	TGTGCCAGCCTTCCCATTAGTTTTGGACAGGGAAGCAATCAGCCCCAGCATTTT	CASLPISFGQGSNQPQHF
TRBJ2-3	TRBV10-2	NA	NA	TGCGCCAGCACCGTGGGCCAAGGGGATACGCAGTATTTT	CASTVGQGDTQYF